This TCR beta chain is drawn from a study of identical twins. TCRdb reprocessed the 5' RACE reads with MiXCR, giving one entry per CDR3 protein. Of approximately 1.8 million distinct CDR3 sequences listed, less than 35% are singletons. Healthy Caucasians made up all donors. CDR3 size: 15 residues. In germline, CDR1 is SGDLS, CDR2 YYNGEE. V was pared by 4 bases and J by 2 bases, with 15 bases between. The sequence derives from a newborn girl in good health. The chain recombines TRBV9 with TRBJ1-2; a weak D match, TRBD1 (6 bases). The sample comprised cord blood. CDR3 protein: CASSPGGRVNYGYTF. As DNA, the CDR3 is TGTGCCAGCAGCCCGGGGGGCAGGGTGAACTATGGCTACACCTTC. Full variable domain (outside the CDR3, taken from reference TRBV9 and TRBJ1-2): DSGVTQTPKHLITATGQRVTLRCSPRSGDLSVYWYQQSLDQGLQFLIQYYNGEERAKGNILERFSAQQFPDLHSELNLSSLELGDSALYFCASSPGGRVNYGYTFGSGTRLTVV.